The 18 T cell receptor beta chains below all came from one sample that was sequenced in a study of blood T cell repertoires in COVID-19. Profiling relied on immunoSEQ multiplex PCR, and the TCRdb table lists in-frame clones only, not all of them. Of approximately 250,000 clones detected, 90% appear once; the ten largest clones hold roughly 3.9%. What was sequenced was PBMCs or T cells enriched from blood (not recorded which). The receptors were gathered from a woman in her thirties with acute COVID-19.

The chain employs TRBV30 and TRBJ1-5, with TRBD1 matching over 7 bases. V dropped 3 bases and J dropped 5; count of bases not matched to a gene: 7. Germline V CDR1 and CDR2: GTSNPN, SVGIG (reference sequence). The CDR3 is 14 residues long. The CDR3 protein is CAWSTGQDYQPQHF. The CDR3 DNA is TGTGCCTGGAGCACAGGACAGGACTATCAGCCCCAGCATTTT. The variable domain in full, completed from reference TRBV30 and TRBJ1-5, reads SQTIHQWPATLVQPVGSPLSLECTVEGTSNPNLYWYRQAAGRGLQLLFYSVGIGQISSEVPQNLSASRPQDRQFILSSKKLLLSDSGFYLCAWSTGQDYQPQHFGDGTRLSIL.

J is TRBJ2-1 and V is TRBV2, with 15 bases lining up with TRBD2. CDR1 and CDR2 from the germline V gene are SNHLY and FYNNEI. V was pared by 5 bases and J by 5 bases, with 7 bases of the junction left unmatched. The CDR3 totals 17 residues. The CDR3 coding sequence is TGTGCCAGCAGTCGGGGACTAGCGGGAGGACGCGACAATGAGCAGTTCTTC. It codes for CASSRGLAGGRDNEQFF. Full variable domain (remainder filled in from reference TRBV2 and TRBJ2-1): EPEVTQTPSHQVTQMGQEVILRCVPISNHLYFYWYRQILGQKVEFLVSFYNNEISEKSEIFDDQFSVERPDGSNFTLKIRSTKLEDSAMYFCASSRGLAGGRDNEQFFGPGTRLTVL.

The rearrangement joins TRBV3-1 (or the pseudogene TRBV3-2) to TRBJ2-3; 8 nucleotides align to TRBD2. In germline, CDR1 is LGHDT, CDR2 YNNKEL (reference sequence). This CDR3 contains 15 residues. Germline trimming cut 6 bases from V and 2 bases from J; bases unmatched to any gene: 7. The CDR3 nucleotides are TGTGCCAGCAGTGGTACTAGCGGACCCACAGATACGCAGTATTTT. It is translated as CASSGTSGPTDTQYF.

CDR3 nucleotide sequence: TGTGCCAGCAGTGTACGGGAGGGCACAGATACGCAGTATTTT. This translates into CASSVREGTDTQYF. This chain connects TRBV2 to TRBJ2-3, with TRBD2 matching over 7 bases. V lost 4 bases and J lost 1; bases outside the gene matches: 2. This CDR3 has 14 amino acids. Germline CDR1 SNHLY, CDR2 FYNNEI.

This clone appeared a few times. The rearrangement joins TRBV2 to TRBJ2-2, with D perhaps matching TRBD2 (6 bases). From germline, CDR1 is SNHLY and CDR2 FYNNEI. V was trimmed by 4 bases and J by 4 bases, leaving 13 bases between them. This CDR3 spans 15 amino acids. CDR3 residues: CASSVDSGGTGELFF. For the CDR3, the DNA is TGTGCCAGCAGTGTAGATAGCGGAGGCACCGGGGAGCTGTTTTTT. The entire variable domain, with the rest obtained from reference TRBV2 and TRBJ2-2, is as follows: EPEVTQTPSHQVTQMGQEVILRCVPISNHLYFYWYRQILGQKVEFLVSFYNNEISEKSEIFDDQFSVERPDGSNFTLKIRSTKLEDSAMYFCASSVDSGGTGELFFGEGSRLTVL.

The V call is TRBV5-1, the J call TRBJ1-6, with 8 bases matching TRBD1. This CDR3 has 17 residues. V was pared by 4 bases and J by 0 bases, with 6 bases of the junction left unmatched. Germline CDR1 and CDR2: SGHRS and YFSETQ. The CDR3 protein is CASSVYGQGSYNSPLHF. The CDR3 coding sequence is TGCGCCAGCAGCGTGTACGGACAGGGCTCCTATAATTCACCCCTCCACTTT.

V gene TRBV30 combines with J gene TRBJ2-7; the match to TRBD2 covers 13 bases. Germline V CDR1 and CDR2: GTSNPN, SVGIG (reference sequence). V lost 5 bases and J lost 6; bases outside the gene matches: 10. The CDR3 contains 15 residues. The CDR3 nucleotides read TGTGCCTGGGGCGCTCCGGGACTAGCGGGACTCGAGCAGTACTTC. Translation: CAWGAPGLAGLEQYF.

V gene TRBV30 combines with J gene TRBJ2-2; 10 nucleotides align to TRBD1. The CDR3 has 15 amino acids. V lost 5 bases to trimming and J lost 3 bases; unmatched junction nucleotides: 6. The V gene's germline CDR1 is GTSNPN and CDR2 SVGIG (reference sequence). Here the CDR3 reads CAWATGTGDTGELFF. The DNA for the CDR3 is TGTGCCTGGGCAACCGGGACAGGGGACACCGGGGAGCTGTTTTTT. Combining the CDR3 with reference TRBV30 and TRBJ2-2 gives the whole variable domain SQTIHQWPATLVQPVGSPLSLECTVEGTSNPNLYWYRQAAGRGLQLLFYSVGIGQISSEVPQNLSASRPQDRQFILSSKKLLLSDSGFYLCAWATGTGDTGELFFGEGSRLTVL.

This clone occurred a few times. The V and J genes are TRBV27 and TRBJ1-6, with 7 bases matching TRBD1. The CDR3 spans 11 residues. The germline V gene has CDR1 MNHEY and CDR2 SMNVEV (reference sequence). The trim removed 5 bases at V and 17 bases at J, leaving 6 bases unmatched. CDR3 in amino acids: CASSTGQTIHF. The CDR3 DNA reads as TGTGCCAGCAGTACGGGACAGACAATCCACTTT.

This chain joins TRBV27 and TRBJ2-2, with 11 bases fitting TRBD2. The junction had 5 bases not matched to a gene; V was cut back by 6 bases and J by 5 bases. This CDR3 comprises 15 residues. Germline V gene sequence: CDR1 MNHEY, CDR2 SMNVEV (reference sequence). This CDR3 reads CASSPGTSGTGELFF. For the CDR3, the DNA is TGTGCCAGCAGCCCAGGGACTAGCGGAACCGGGGAGCTGTTTTTT.

The rearrangement links TRBV30 to TRBJ2-7; tentative D call: TRBD1 (6 bases). The germline V gene has CDR1 GTSNPN and CDR2 SVGIG (reference sequence). V gave up 5 bases and J gave up 3 bases, with 11 bases separating them. This CDR3 contains 12 residues. The CDR3 sequence: CAWGRGDYEQYF. The DNA of the CDR3 is TGTGCCTGGGGCAGGGGAGACTACGAGCAGTACTTC.

This chain connects TRBV2 to TRBJ2-7; D is unresolved. Germline CDR1 and CDR2: SNHLY and FYNNEI. The V and J ends lost 0 bases and 5 bases respectively, with 5 bases between them. The CDR3 spans 12 residues. The CDR3 DNA reads TGTGCCAGCAGTGAAGCTCCCAACGAGCAGTACTTC. Protein product: CASSEAPNEQYF.

The genes are TRBV6-1 and TRBJ1-5, with D unclear. Germline loops: CDR1 MNHNS, CDR2 SASEGT. The CDR3 contains 14 residues. V dropped 2 bases and J dropped 7 bases, with 12 bases sitting between them. The CDR3 loop reads CASSETRVGQPQHF. CDR3 bases: TGTGCCAGCAGTGAAACCCGGGTTGGACAGCCCCAGCATTTT.

This chain connects TRBV7-9 to TRBJ1-1; no firm D call. This CDR3 is 16 amino acids long. Per germline, CDR1 SEHNR and CDR2 FQNEAQ (reference sequence). The germline V and J ends were trimmed by 2 bases and 0 bases, with 13 bases remaining between them. The CDR3 reads CASSLRLNLMNTEAFF. The DNA of the CDR3 is TGTGCCAGCAGCTTAAGACTGAATTTGATGAACACTGAAGCTTTCTTT.

The rearrangement joins TRBV6-5 to TRBJ2-7; 9 bases align to TRBD2. The ends lost 6 bases at V and 6 bases at J; junction bases unmatched: 9. The CDR3 is made up of 14 amino acids. Germline CDR1 and CDR2: MNHEY and SVGAGI. Here the CDR3 reads CASRAGTSSLEQYF. CDR3 bases: TGTGCCAGCAGAGCCGGGACTAGCTCTCTCGAGCAGTACTTC.

This chain links TRBV29-1 with TRBJ2-1; weak D call: TRBD2 (5 bases). Germline V gene lookup returns CDR1 SQVTM and CDR2 ANQGSEA. Trimming pared 1 base from V and 2 bases from J, leaving 12 bases between. The CDR3 is 15 amino acids. CDR3 nucleotide sequence: TGCAGCGTTGAAGCGGGCGGGCCGACCTACAATGAGCAGTTCTTC. Translated, it gives CSVEAGGPTYNEQFF.

The chain carries TRBV19 and TRBJ1-1, with D unclear. Looked up from germline, CDR1 is LNHDA and CDR2 is SQIVND (reference sequence). This CDR3 spans 14 amino acids. V was cut by 3 bases and J by 4 bases, with 12 bases left in between. The CDR3 DNA follows: TGTGCCAGTAGTATTCTGCTAGACGGCACTGAAGCTTTCTTT. It encodes CASSILLDGTEAFF. Variable domain in full (rest from reference TRBV19 and TRBJ1-1): DGGITQSPKYLFRKEGQNVTLSCEQNLNHDAMYWYRQDPGQGLRLIYYSQIVNDFQKGDIAEGYSVSREKKESFPLTVTSAQKNPTAFYLCASSILLDGTEAFFGQGTRLTVV.

The gene calls are TRBV19 and TRBJ2-3; 9 bases match TRBD1. The V gene's germline CDR1 is LNHDA and CDR2 SQIVND (reference sequence). With V trimmed by 3 bases and J by 4 bases, 2 bases remained unmatched. This CDR3 region has 14 residues. This chain's CDR3 is CASSITGGPDTQYF. The CDR3 bases are TGTGCCAGTAGTATCACAGGGGGCCCAGATACGCAGTATTTT.